Each of the 18 T cell receptor beta chains below was sequenced from the same sample in a study of cytomegalovirus exposure and HLA in healthy donors. The PCR ran on 60 Vbeta and 13 Jbeta primers. The method was immunoSEQ multiplex PCR; TCRdb's version includes in-frame clones alone and lacks a portion of them. Of tens of thousands of clones in the sample, 60% to 80% are singletons; the top ten hold over 10%. The sequencing sample was made of PBMCs. These receptors were taken from a woman between 40 and 55 years old in good health and CMV-seropositive.

This chain joins TRBV27 and TRBJ2-1; 14 bases are a match to TRBD2. The V gene end was trimmed by 5 bases and the J gene end by 2 bases; junction bases not matched to a gene: 11. CDR1 is MNHEY and CDR2 is SMNVEV in the germline V gene (reference sequence). The CDR3 has 19 amino acids. The CDR3 DNA follows: TGTGCCAGCAGTCGTAGACTAGCGGGGGGGCGGTCTACCTACAATGAGCAGTTCTTC. This gives the protein CASSRRLAGGRSTYNEQFF.

The CDR3 spells CAISGQPNTEAFF. The CDR3 DNA reads as TGTGCCATAAGTGGACAGCCGAACACTGAAGCTTTCTTT. V usage is TRBV2 and J usage is TRBJ1-1, with D possibly TRBD1 on 6 matching bases. V gave up 10 bases and J gave up 1 base, with 13 bases separating them. Germline-derived CDR1 and CDR2 are SNHLY and FYNNEI. The CDR3 spans 13 residues.

This clone occurred a few times. J is TRBJ1-6 and V is TRBV5-6; 11 nucleotides align to TRBD1. The ends lost 0 bases at V and 6 bases at J; junction bases unmatched: 2. The CDR3 extends over 16 amino acids. The germline V gene encodes CDR1 SGHDT and CDR2 YYEEEE. CDR3 nucleotide sequence: TGTGCCAGCAGCTTGGCCGGGACAGGGGGTAATTCACCCCTCCACTTT. Translation: CASSLAGTGGNSPLHF.

This chain connects TRBV6-1 to TRBJ2-1; 7 nucleotides match TRBD1. The CDR3 loop spans 15 amino acids. Germline trimming cut 4 bases from V and 8 bases from J; bases unmatched to any gene: 11. Germline values: CDR1 MNHNS, CDR2 SASEGT. CDR3 in amino acids: CASSARQGEGDEQFF. The CDR3, as DNA: TGTGCCAGCAGTGCCCGACAGGGCGAGGGTGATGAGCAGTTCTTC.

Details on this clone: In the same sample, other DNA sequences code for this CDR3. V usage is TRBV7-9 and J usage is TRBJ1-1; 9 bases are a match to TRBD1. V was pared by 5 bases and J by 3 bases, with 4 bases of the junction left unmatched. The CDR3 is 14 amino acids. The germline V gene encodes CDR1 SEHNR and CDR2 FQNEAQ (reference sequence). The CDR3 region is CASSARDRDTEAFF. The CDR3 DNA is TGTGCCAGCAGCGCCCGGGACAGGGACACTGAAGCTTTCTTT.

The chain couples TRBV9 to TRBJ1-5; no reliable D call. The V end lost 4 bases, the J end lost 1 base, and 6 bases lay between the germline ends. The CDR3 spans 13 residues. CDR1 is SGDLS, CDR2 YYNGEE, per germline. The DNA for the CDR3 is TGTGCCAGCAGCTTCGGGAGCAATCAGCCCCAGCATTTT. Its protein is CASSFGSNQPQHF.

The chain has TRBV9 and TRBJ1-2; D unclear. The CDR3 sequence is 14 residues long. V was cut by 2 bases and J by 8 bases, with 16 bases left in between. Germline V CDR1 and CDR2: SGDLS, YYNGEE. The CDR3 region is CASSVLTSEGGYTF. The CDR3 region has the DNA TGTGCCAGCAGCGTCCTCACATCTGAGGGAGGCTACACCTTC.

The chain is built from TRBV19 and TRBJ2-7, with TRBD2 identical over 8 bases. CDR3 length: 14 amino acids. V gave up 9 bases and J gave up 3 bases; unmatched junction bases: 10. Germline V gene sequence: CDR1 LNHDA, CDR2 SQIVND (reference sequence). As DNA, the CDR3 is TGTGCCAGCCGACCGGGGGGGAGCTTCTACGAGCAGTACTTC. As protein: CASRPGGSFYEQYF.

V and J are TRBV27 and TRBJ2-4; TRBD2 is a possible D gene (6 bases). Germline loops: CDR1 MNHEY, CDR2 SMNVEV (reference sequence). This CDR3 is built from 16 residues. Trimming removed 3 bases at V and 3 bases at J, with 15 bases between. CDR3 bases: TGTGCCAGCAGTTTTTCGGAGGGAGAGGTCAAAAACATTCAGTACTTC. This codes for CASSFSEGEVKNIQYF.

The chain employs TRBV19 and TRBJ2-7, with D perhaps TRBD2 (7 bases). Trimming took off 5 bases at V and 2 bases at J, with 13 bases between the two ends. CDR3 length: 14 amino acids. Germline values: CDR1 LNHDA, CDR2 SQIVND (reference sequence). The CDR3 DNA reads as TGTGCCAGTAGTGACGGGGGGCGGACCTACGAGCAGTACTTC. This sequence encodes CASSDGGRTYEQYF.

The chain combines TRBV9 with TRBJ1-4; 9 positions agree with TRBD1. CDR1 and CDR2 from the germline V gene are SGDLS and YYNGEE. The CDR3 length is 15 residues. V shed 0 bases, J shed 8 bases, and the junction held 5 bases outside the gene matches. The CDR3 bases are TGTGCCAGCAGCGTAGCGGGACAGGGAGACGAAAAACTGTTTTTT. Translated, it gives CASSVAGQGDEKLFF.

The chain couples TRBV5-8 to TRBJ1-2; D is unclear. In germline, CDR1 is SGHTS, CDR2 YDEGEE. The length of the CDR3 is 12 residues. Trimming removed 3 bases from V and 4 bases from J, with 7 bases in between. The CDR3 DNA follows: TGTGCCAGCAGCTGGACTTCCTATGGCTACACCTTC. This encodes CASSWTSYGYTF.

The rearrangement uses TRBV5-1 and TRBJ2-3, with a weak D call TRBD2 (6 bases). The CDR3 spans 14 residues. Trimming left V 2 bases short and J 6 bases short, with 13 bases between. Germline-derived CDR1 and CDR2 are SGHRS and YFSETQ. The CDR3 region has the DNA TGCGCCAGCAGCTTACTAGCCCAGGCGGATACGCAGTATTTT. Its translation is CASSLLAQADTQYF.

The chain uses TRBV18 and TRBJ1-4; D call uncertain. The V gene's germline CDR1 is KGHSH and CDR2 LQKENI. V was clipped by 3 bases and J by 8 bases, with 19 bases between them. The CDR3 covers 16 residues. The CDR3 is CASSPGPGIGQEKLFF. The DNA of the CDR3 is TGTGCCAGCTCACCCGGCCCCGGGATAGGTCAGGAAAAACTGTTTTTT.

V usage is TRBV6-6 and J usage is TRBJ2-6; D is unclear. V shed 7 bases and J shed 1 base, with 8 bases lying between them. The CDR3 loop spans 14 amino acids. CDR1 and CDR2 from the germline V gene are MNHNY and SVGAGI (reference sequence). CDR3 nucleotide sequence: TGTGCCAGCATGAAGCATTCTGGGGCCAACGTCCTGACTTTC. It is translated as CASMKHSGANVLTF.

The chain uses TRBV6-1 and TRBJ1-2; 7 nucleotides agree with TRBD1. The CDR3 spans 15 residues. The germline CDR1 and CDR2 sequences are MNHNS and SASEGT. V shed 1 base and J 5 bases; nucleotides not matched to a gene: 7. The CDR3 loop is CASSEEGGSAYGYTF. The CDR3 bases are TGTGCCAGCAGTGAAGAAGGGGGCAGCGCTTATGGCTACACCTTC.

CDR3 in DNA: TGTGCCAGCAGCCGCAGGGACAGAGGCACAGATACGCAGTATTTT. This encodes CASSRRDRGTDTQYF. The chain joins TRBV14 to TRBJ2-3; 7 nucleotides line up with TRBD1. The CDR3 runs 15 residues. Germline assignment: CDR1 SGHDN and CDR2 FVKESK. J lost 1 base, V lost 4 bases, and 5 bases had no gene match.

V gene TRBV7-9 combines with J gene TRBJ1-4; D gene unclear. V lost 4 bases and J lost 0, with 18 bases in between. The CDR3 is made up of 18 amino acids. Germline CDR1 is SEHNR and CDR2 is FQNEAQ (reference sequence). The CDR3 here is CASSSVRDLRATNEKLFF. The CDR3 DNA is TGTGCCAGCAGCTCCGTGAGGGATCTCCGTGCAACTAATGAAAAACTGTTTTTT.